What follows describes a single TCR beta chain. The repertoire was sequenced with immunoSEQ multiplex PCR; TCRdb's copy has only in-frame clones and lacks some. The sample records around 84,000 clones, 60% to 75% being singletons. These data belong to a study of blood T cell repertoires in COVID-19. Study-level background: PBMCs, B-cell-depleted T cells, or T cells provided the cDNA or gDNA that made up the material.

This CDR3 is built from 14 residues. Germline CDR1 and CDR2: SGHTA and FQGTGA. After removal of 4 bases from V and 4 bases from J, the junction contained 6 bases not matched to a gene. Sample: peripheral blood. The J gene is TRBJ2-7, the V gene TRBV7-3, with 8 bases aligning to TRBD2. This TCR derives from a man aged 50 to 60 with active or convalescent COVID-19. Here the CDR3 DNA reads TGTGCCAGCAGCTCCGGGACTAGAGGTTACGAGCAGTACTTC. It codes for CASSSGTRGYEQYF.